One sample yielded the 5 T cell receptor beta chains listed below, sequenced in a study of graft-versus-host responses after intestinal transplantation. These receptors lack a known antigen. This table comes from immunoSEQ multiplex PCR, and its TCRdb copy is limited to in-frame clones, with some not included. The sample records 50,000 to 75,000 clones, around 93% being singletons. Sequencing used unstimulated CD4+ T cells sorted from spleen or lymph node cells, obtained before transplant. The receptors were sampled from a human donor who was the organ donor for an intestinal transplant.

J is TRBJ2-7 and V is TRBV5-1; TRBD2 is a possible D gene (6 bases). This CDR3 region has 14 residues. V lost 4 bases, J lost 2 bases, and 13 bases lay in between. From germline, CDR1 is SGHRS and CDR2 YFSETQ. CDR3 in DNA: TGCGCCAGCAGCCAGGGACTCCCACCCTACGAGCAGTACTTC. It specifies CASSQGLPPYEQYF.

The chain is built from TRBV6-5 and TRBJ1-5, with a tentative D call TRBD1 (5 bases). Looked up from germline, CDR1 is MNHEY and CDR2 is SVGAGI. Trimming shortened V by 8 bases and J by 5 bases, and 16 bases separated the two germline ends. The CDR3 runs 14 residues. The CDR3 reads CASGSGGSDQPQHF. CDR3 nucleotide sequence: TGTGCCAGCGGGAGCGGGGGAAGCGATCAGCCCCAGCATTTT.

DNA for the CDR3: TGTGCCAGCAACCATGGATCCTATAATTCACCCCTCCACTTT. Translated: CASNHGSYNSPLHF. The V call is TRBV19, the J call TRBJ1-6; D ambiguous. Looked up from germline, CDR1 is LNHDA and CDR2 is SQIVND (reference sequence). Trimming took off 9 bases at V and 1 base at J, with 10 bases between the two ends. The CDR3 is 14 residues long. Full variable domain (rest looked up from reference TRBV19 and TRBJ1-6): DGGITQSPKYLFRKEGQNVTLSCEQNLNHDAMYWYRQDPGQGLRLIYYSQIVNDFQKGDIAEGYSVSREKKESFPLTVTSAQKNPTAFYLCASNHGSYNSPLHFGNGTRLTVT.

Written as DNA, the CDR3 is TGTGCCAGCAGTGAGTGGCCTAGAAGGGCGGAGACCCAGTACTTC. Translation gives CASSEWPRRAETQYF. The chain combines TRBV2 with TRBJ2-5; D is unresolved. CDR1 and CDR2 from the germline V gene are SNHLY and FYNNEI. This CDR3 contains 15 residues. V lost 3 bases and J 5 bases, leaving 16 bases between the germline ends.

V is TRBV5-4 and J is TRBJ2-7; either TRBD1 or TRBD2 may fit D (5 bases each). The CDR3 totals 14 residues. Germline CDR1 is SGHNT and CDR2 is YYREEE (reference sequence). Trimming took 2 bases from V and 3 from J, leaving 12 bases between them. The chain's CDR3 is CASSFGVRGYEQYF. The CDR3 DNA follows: TGTGCCAGCAGCTTCGGGGTGAGGGGCTACGAGCAGTACTTC.